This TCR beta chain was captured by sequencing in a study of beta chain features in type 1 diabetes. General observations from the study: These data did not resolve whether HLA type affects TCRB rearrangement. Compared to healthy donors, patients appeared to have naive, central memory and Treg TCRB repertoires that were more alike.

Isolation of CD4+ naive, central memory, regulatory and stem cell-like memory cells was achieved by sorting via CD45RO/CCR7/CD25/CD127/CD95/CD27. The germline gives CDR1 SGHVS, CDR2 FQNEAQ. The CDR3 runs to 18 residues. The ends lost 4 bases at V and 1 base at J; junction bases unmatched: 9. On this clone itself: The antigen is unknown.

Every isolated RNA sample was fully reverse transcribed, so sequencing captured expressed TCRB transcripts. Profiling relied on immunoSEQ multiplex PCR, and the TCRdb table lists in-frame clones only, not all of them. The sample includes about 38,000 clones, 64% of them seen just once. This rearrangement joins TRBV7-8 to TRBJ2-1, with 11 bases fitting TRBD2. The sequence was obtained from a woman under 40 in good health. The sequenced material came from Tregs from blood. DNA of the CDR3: TGTGCCAGCAGCTCAAGGGGGCTAGCGGGGGGATCCTACAATGAGCAGTTCTTC. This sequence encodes CASSSRGLAGGSYNEQFF. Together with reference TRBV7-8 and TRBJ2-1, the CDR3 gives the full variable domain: GAGVSQSPRYKVAKRGQDVALRCDPISGHVSLFWYQQALGQGPEFLTYFQNEAQLDKSGLPSDRFFAERPEGSVSTLKIQRTQQEDSAVYLCASSSRGLAGGSYNEQFFGPGTRLTVL.